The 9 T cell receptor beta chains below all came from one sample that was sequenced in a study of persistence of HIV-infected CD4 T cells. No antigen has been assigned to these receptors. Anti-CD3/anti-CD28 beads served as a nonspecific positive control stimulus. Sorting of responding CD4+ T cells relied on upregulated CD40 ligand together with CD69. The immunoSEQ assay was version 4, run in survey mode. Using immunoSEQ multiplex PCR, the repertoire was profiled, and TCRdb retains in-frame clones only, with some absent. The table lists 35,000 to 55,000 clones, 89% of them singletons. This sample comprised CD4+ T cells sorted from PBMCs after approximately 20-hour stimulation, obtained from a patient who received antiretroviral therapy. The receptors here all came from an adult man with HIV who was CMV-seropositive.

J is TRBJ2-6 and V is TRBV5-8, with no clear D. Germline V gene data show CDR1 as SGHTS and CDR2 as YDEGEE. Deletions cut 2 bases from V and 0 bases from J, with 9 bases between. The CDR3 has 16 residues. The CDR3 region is CASSFGSYSGANVLTF. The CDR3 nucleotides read TGTGCCAGCAGCTTTGGCAGCTACTCTGGGGCCAACGTCCTGACTTTC. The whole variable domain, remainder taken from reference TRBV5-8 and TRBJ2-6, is EAGVTQSPTHLIKTRGQQATLRCSPISGHTSVYWYQQALGLGLQFLLWYDEGEERNRGNFPPRFSGRQFPNYSSELNVNALELEDSALYLCASSFGSYSGANVLTFGAGSRLTVL.

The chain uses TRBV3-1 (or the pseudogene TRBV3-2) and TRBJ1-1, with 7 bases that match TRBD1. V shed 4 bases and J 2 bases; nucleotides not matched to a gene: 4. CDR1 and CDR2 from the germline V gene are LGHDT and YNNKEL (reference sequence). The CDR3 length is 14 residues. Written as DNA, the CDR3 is TGTGCCAGCAGCCTAGGGGGCGCCAACACTGAAGCTTTCTTT. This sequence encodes CASSLGGANTEAFF.

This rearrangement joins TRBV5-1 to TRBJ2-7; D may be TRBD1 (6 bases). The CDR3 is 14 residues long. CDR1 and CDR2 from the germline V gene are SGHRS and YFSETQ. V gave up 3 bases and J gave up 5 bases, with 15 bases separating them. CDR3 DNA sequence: TGCGCCAGCAGCTCGAAACAGGGTTCCAACGAGCAGTACTTC. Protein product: CASSSKQGSNEQYF.

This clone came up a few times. The CDR3: CASSPGSLGEAFF. CDR3 sequence (DNA): TGTGCCAGCTCACCAGGCAGTTTGGGTGAAGCTTTCTTT. V is TRBV18 and J is TRBJ1-1; no reliable D call. V lost 2 bases, J lost 7 bases, and 11 bases lay in between. Germline V gene lookup returns CDR1 KGHSH and CDR2 LQKENI. CDR3 size: 13 residues. The variable domain in full, with the rest retrieved from reference TRBV18 and TRBJ1-1, is NAGVMQNPRHLVRRRGQEARLRCSPMKGHSHVYWYRQLPEEGLKFMVYLQKENIIDESGMPKERFSAEFPKEGPSILRIQQVVRGDSAAYFCASSPGSLGEAFFGQGTRLTVV.

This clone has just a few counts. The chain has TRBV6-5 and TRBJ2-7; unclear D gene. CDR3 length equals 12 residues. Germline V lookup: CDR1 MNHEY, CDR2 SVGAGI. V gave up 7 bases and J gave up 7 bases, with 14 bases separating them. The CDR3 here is CASMSYPGEQYF. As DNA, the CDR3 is TGTGCCAGCATGAGCTACCCCGGGGAGCAGTACTTC.

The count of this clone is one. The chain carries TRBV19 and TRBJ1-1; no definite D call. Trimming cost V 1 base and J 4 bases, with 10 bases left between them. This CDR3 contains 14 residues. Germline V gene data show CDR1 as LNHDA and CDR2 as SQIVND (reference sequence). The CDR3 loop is CASSIVAEGTEAFF. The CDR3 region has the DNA TGTGCCAGTAGTATAGTGGCGGAGGGCACTGAAGCTTTCTTT.

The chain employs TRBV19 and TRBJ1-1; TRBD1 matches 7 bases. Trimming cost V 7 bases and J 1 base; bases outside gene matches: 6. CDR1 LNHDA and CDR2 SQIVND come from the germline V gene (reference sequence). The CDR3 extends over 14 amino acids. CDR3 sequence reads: CASIAGGPNTEAFF. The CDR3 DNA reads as TGTGCCAGTATTGCAGGGGGGCCGAACACTGAAGCTTTCTTT.

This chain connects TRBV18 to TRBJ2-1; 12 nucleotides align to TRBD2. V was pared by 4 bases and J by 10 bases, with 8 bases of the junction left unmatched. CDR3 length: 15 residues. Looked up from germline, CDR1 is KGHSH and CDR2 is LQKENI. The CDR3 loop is CASSQLAGGSGEQFF. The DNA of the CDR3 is TGTGCCAGCTCACAACTAGCGGGGGGTAGCGGAGAGCAGTTCTTC.

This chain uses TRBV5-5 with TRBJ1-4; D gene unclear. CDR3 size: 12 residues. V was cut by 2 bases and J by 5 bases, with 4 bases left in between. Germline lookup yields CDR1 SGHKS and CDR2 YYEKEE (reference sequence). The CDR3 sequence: CASSLMNEKLFF. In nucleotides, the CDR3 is TGTGCCAGCAGCTTAATGAATGAAAAACTGTTTTTT.